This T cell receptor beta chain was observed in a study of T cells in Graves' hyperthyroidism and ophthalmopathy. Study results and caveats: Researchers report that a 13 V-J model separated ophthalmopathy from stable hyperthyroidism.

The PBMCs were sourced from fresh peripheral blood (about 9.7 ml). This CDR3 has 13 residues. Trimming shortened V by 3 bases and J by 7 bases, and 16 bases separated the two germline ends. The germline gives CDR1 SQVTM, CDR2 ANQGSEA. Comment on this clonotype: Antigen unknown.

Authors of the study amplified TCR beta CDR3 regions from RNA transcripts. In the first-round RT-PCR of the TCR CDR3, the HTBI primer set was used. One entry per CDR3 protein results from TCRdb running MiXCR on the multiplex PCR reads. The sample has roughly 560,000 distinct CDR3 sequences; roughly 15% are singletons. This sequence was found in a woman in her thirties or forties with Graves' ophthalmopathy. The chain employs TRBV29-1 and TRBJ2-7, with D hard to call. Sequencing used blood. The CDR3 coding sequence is TGCAGCGTTGATTGGGGAAGTCACGAGGAGCAGTACTTC. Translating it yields CSVDWGSHEEQYF.